This TCR beta chain emerged from a study of T cells in Graves' hyperthyroidism and ophthalmopathy (dated by TCRdb to 2018 to 2020). For the wider study: Peripheral blood samples were taken at the time of initial diagnosis, prior to any treatment. TCR V-J signatures able to tell the groups apart were searched for in a discovery cohort of 100 patients, of whom roughly 42 had Graves' ophthalmopathy and roughly 57 had stable Graves' hyperthyroidism. Prospective prediction of ophthalmopathy was tested in an independent validation cohort of about 19 hyperthyroidism patients and 15 to 17 patients who later progressed to ophthalmopathy. The approximately 90 discovery patients were randomly split 7:3 into training and test sets. In roughly six Graves' hyperthyroidism patients, the study also compared T-cell repertoires from thyroid tissue with T-cell repertoires from blood. After sampling, hyperthyroidism patients received methimazole starting at 30 mg daily, and ophthalmopathy patients received high-dose intravenous methylprednisolone. The paper reports TCR Vbeta CDR3 sequencing of 130 to 150 peripheral blood samples: approximately 43 ophthalmopathy, over 70 hyperthyroidism and around 17 progressor patients. Study-wide findings and limitations: In validation, progression to ophthalmopathy was predicted by the model with nearly 71% sensitivity and just over 72% specificity, a median of approximately 6.5 months before onset. Most expanded thyroid clonotypes (frequency above 0.001) were also found in blood, which suggests that blood repertoires may mirror thyroid immune responses. No statistical method was used to fix the sample size in advance, and group allocation was not hidden from the investigators. A 13 V-J signature model separated ophthalmopathy from stable hyperthyroidism, with around 91% sensitivity and about 81% specificity in cross-validation and 80%/75% in testing.

This clonotype was counted between two and nine times. The specificity of this receptor is unknown. It has no much larger one-base neighbor in the sample; base qualities were not kept. In the ophthalmopathy patients, disease was moderately to severely active, with a Clinical Activity Score of 3 or more, a NOSPECS grade of 4 or more, and a duration of less than 3 months. Patients with uncontrolled infections, other autoimmune diseases, pregnancy or lactation were excluded. Diagnoses were based on clinical symptoms, serum thyroxine and TRAb, thyroid ultrasound and orbital computed tomography. Ficoll-Paque density gradient centrifugation was used to isolate PBMCs from 8.5 to 10 ml of fresh peripheral blood. Total RNA was extracted with Trizol reagent, and quality was checked on an Agilent 2100 Bioanalyzer. The TCR beta CDR3 regions were amplified from the RNA transcripts. The TCR CDR3 was subjected to a first round of RT-PCR using the HTBI primer set and the Qiagen OneStep RT-PCR kit. A second multiplex PCR round built the libraries, followed by size selection and purification. Sequencing of the libraries was done on an Illumina HiSeq2000 using paired-end 100 bp reads. As for the authors' bioinformatics: SOAPnuke was used to process the raw data, throwing out any read that contained adapters or uncalled bases, had a mean Phred below 15, or lacked an exact constant-primer or identifier match. High-quality paired reads were merged using COPE v1.2.5, and each unique nucleotide sequence was defined as a clonotype. Clonotypes were aligned to IMGT TRBV, TRBD and TRBJ reference segments using MiTCR v1.1. Analysis was restricted to V-J combinations with a frequency above 0.0001, which covered 99% to 99.2% of repertoires. The TCS score was defined as F50 (clonal expansion) divided by E x V (chaos), with BLOSUM62-based TCRdist calculated between CDR3 peptides within each V-J. Welch's t-statistics and random forest reduced 450 to 600 V-J features to 10 to 15, which were used in a naive Bayes classifier (R e1071). The public reads were run again by TCRdb, first through fastp at Q25 and then through MiXCR, and only productive beta chains were kept. Entries that share a CDR3 protein sequence are merged under the most common genes and DNA. TCRdb's processing, not the authors', yielded these V and J calls. For this sample there are about 520,000 distinct CDR3 sequences; less than 25% appear just once. The biggest ten clones account for about 10% of the sample.

Deletion took 0 bases off V and 3 bases off J, with a span of 9 bases between the germline ends. CDR1 and CDR2 were assigned from the germline V gene (reference sequence) as LNHNV and YYDKDF. Inclusive of the bounding cysteine and phenylalanine, the CDR3 is 14 residues long. Just the 42-base CDR3 DNA is kept, in frame starting at base 1. This sequence was found in a woman in her twenties or thirties with Graves' ophthalmopathy. The specimen was blood. The chain couples TRBV15 to TRBJ2-7; 6 matching bases give a weak D call of TRBD2. CDR3 region: CATSREGTYYEQYF. In nucleotide form, the sequence is TGTGCCACCAGCAGAGAAGGGACTTACTACGAGCAGTACTTC.